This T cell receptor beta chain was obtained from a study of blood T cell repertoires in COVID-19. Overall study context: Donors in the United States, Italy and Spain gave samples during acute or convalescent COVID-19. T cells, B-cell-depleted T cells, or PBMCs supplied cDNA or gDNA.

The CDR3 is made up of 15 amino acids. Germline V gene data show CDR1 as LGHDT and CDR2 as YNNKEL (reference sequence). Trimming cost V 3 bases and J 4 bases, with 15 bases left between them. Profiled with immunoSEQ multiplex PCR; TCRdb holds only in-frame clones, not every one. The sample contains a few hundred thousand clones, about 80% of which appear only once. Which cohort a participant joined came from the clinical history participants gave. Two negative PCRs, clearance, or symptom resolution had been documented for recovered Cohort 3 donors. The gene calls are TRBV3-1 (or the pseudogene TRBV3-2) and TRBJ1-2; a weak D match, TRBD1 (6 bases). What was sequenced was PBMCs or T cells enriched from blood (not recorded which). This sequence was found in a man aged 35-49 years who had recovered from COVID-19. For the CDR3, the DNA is TGTGCCAGCAGCCAGTACCAGGGGAAAGGCTATGGCTACACCTTC. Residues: CASSQYQGKGYGYTF.